What follows are 24 T cell receptor beta chains derived from one specimen sequenced in a study of T cell clonality in common variable immunodeficiency. Some clones are missing from TCRdb's copy, which holds only in-frame ones; the method was immunoSEQ multiplex PCR. There are around 29,000 clones in the sample, none observed a single time. The sequencing sample was made of peripheral blood mononuclear cells. Receptors originate from a person aged 18 to 69 in good health.

Remarks on this clone: The CDR3 end is not reached by the read, which stops 3 residues before it; the germline J gene fills it in. The chain carries TRBV7-6 and TRBJ1-5, with D tentatively TRBD1 (5 bases). Germline CDR1 reads SGHVS; CDR2 reads FNYEAQ. The CDR3 runs 14 residues. Trimming removed 5 bases at V and 0 bases at J, with 8 bases between. The sequenced part of the CDR3 DNA is TGTGCCAGCAGCCGAGGGGTTAGCAATCAGCCC. Residues: CASSRGVSNQP. The entire CDR3 protein reads CASSRGVSNQPQHF.

This clone was recorded many times. The read terminates 3 residues before the CDR3 end, so the remaining end is supplied by the germline J gene. J is TRBJ2-2 and V is TRBV5-1; tentatively, D is TRBD2 (6 bases). Germline CDR1 SGHRS, CDR2 YFSETQ. This CDR3 has 14 amino acids. V dropped 4 bases and J dropped 5 bases, with 12 bases sitting between them. CDR3 amino acids: CASSGGAITGELFF. The sequenced part of the CDR3 DNA is TGCGCCAGCAGCGGCGGGGCAATAACCGGGGAG.

This clone came up many times. The CDR3 extends 3 residues past the end of the read, so its final part is completed from the germline J gene. The chain recombines TRBV20-1 with TRBJ1-6; tentative D call: TRBD1 (5 bases). Germline V gene sequence: CDR1 DFQATT, CDR2 SNEGSKA (reference sequence). CDR3 size: 15 residues. V lost 1 base to trimming and J lost 5 bases, with 12 bases between them. This chain's CDR3 is CSARGDWGHNSPLHF. CDR3 DNA (partial): TGCAGTGCTAGAGGGGACTGGGGTCATAATTCACCC.

This clone was detected ten times or more. Read data end 3 residues before the CDR3 end; the end is taken from the germline J gene. This sequence joins TRBV2 and TRBJ2-7; maybe TRBD2 (7 bases). This CDR3 contains 15 residues. V was clipped by 5 bases and J by 3 bases, with 17 bases between them. Germline CDR1 SNHLY, CDR2 FYNNEI. This CDR3 is CASSLEGEGLYEQYF. The part of the CDR3 DNA that was read is TGTGCCAGCAGTCTAGAGGGGGAGGGCCTCTACGAG.

This clone was observed many times. The read terminates 3 residues before the CDR3 end, so the remaining end is supplied by the germline J gene. The gene calls are TRBV29-1 and TRBJ2-3; TRBD2 is a possible D gene (6 bases). This CDR3 spans 15 amino acids. The ends were cut back, 6 bases at V and 5 bases at J, with 21 bases in the middle. The V gene's germline CDR1 is SQVTM and CDR2 ANQGSEA. The chain's CDR3 is CSVRGTSGLRDTQYF. CDR3 DNA, as far as it was read: TGCAGCGTCCGGGGGACGAGCGGGCTCAGAGATACG.

This clone was detected ten times or more. The read terminates 3 residues before the CDR3 end, so the remaining end is supplied by the germline J gene. The chain uses TRBV5-6 and TRBJ1-5; D is undetermined. Between the trimmed V and J ends, which lost 3 bases and 6 bases, there was a span of 13 bases. Germline-derived CDR1 and CDR2 are SGHDT and YYEEEE. The CDR3 runs to 14 residues. CDR3 bases read: TGTGCCAGCAGCTCCGGGCATCGGGGTCAGCCC. This sequence encodes CASSSGHRGQP. The complete CDR3 reads CASSSGHRGQPQHF.

This clone turned up a few times. The read halts 3 residues ahead of the CDR3 end, with the missing end drawn from the germline J gene. V is TRBV2 and J is TRBJ1-2; D perhaps matches TRBD1 (6 bases). Deletions cut 6 bases from V and 6 bases from J, with 14 bases between. This CDR3 has 13 amino acids. Germline assignment: CDR1 SNHLY and CDR2 FYNNEI. The covered CDR3 bases are TGTGCCAGCAGGGAGGGGGTTTACCATGGC. Translating it yields CASREGVYHG. The whole CDR3 sequence is CASREGVYHGYTF.

This clone was seen ten or more times. The read is 3 residues too short to cover the CDR3 end, so that end is filled in from the germline J gene. The chain employs TRBV29-1 and TRBJ1-5; the D gene is possibly TRBD1 (6 bases). CDR3 length: 15 residues. CDR1 is SQVTM and CDR2 is ANQGSEA in the germline V gene. V was clipped by 6 bases and J by 0 bases, with 15 bases between them. The DNA read from the CDR3 is TGCAGCGTCGCCGAGGGGGGGAGTAGCAATCAGCCC. It is translated as CSVAEGGSSNQP. The whole CDR3 protein is CSVAEGGSSNQPQHF.

As concerns this clone: The read terminates 3 residues before the CDR3 end, so the remaining end is supplied by the germline J gene. The chain links TRBV11-3 to TRBJ2-5, with D unclear. V lost 3 bases and J 2 bases, leaving 7 bases between the germline ends. This CDR3 has 13 residues. Germline CDR1 reads SGHNT; CDR2 reads YENEEA. The CDR3 sequence is CASSFPGQETQYF. CDR3 bases read: TGTGCCAGCAGCTTCCCAGGACAAGAGACC.

This clone was recorded at least ten times. The read comes to an end 3 residues before the CDR3 does, leaving the germline J gene to fill in the end. The chain uses TRBV10-3 and TRBJ1-2; 7 bases map to TRBD1. Per germline, CDR1 ENHRY and CDR2 SYGVKD. This CDR3 has 15 residues. The sequenced part of the CDR3 DNA is TGTGCCATCAGTGAGGCAAAAAGCACAGGGGAGGGC. Amino acid sequence: CAISEAKSTGEG. The full-length CDR3 reads as CAISEAKSTGEGYTF.

As for this clone: The junction departs from the called germline gene at one end, perhaps through a read error. Other DNA sequences in the sample encode the same CDR3. CDR3 sequence: CASSLLGTAGNTIYF. The sequenced CDR3 bases are TGCGCCAGCAGCTTGCTGGGCACTGCTGGAAACACG. The chain links TRBV5-1 to TRBJ1-3; D is uncertain. The CDR3 is cut off 3 residues early in the read; its end comes from the germline J gene. The CDR3 loop spans 15 amino acids. Germline CDR1 SGHRS, CDR2 YFSETQ.

This clone was seen only a few times. The read terminates 3 residues before the CDR3 end, so the remaining end is supplied by the germline J gene. The chain employs TRBV19 and TRBJ1-1; D is unresolved. Trimming pared 7 bases from V and 2 bases from J, leaving 11 bases between. Germline V gene data show CDR1 as LNHDA and CDR2 as SQIVND (reference sequence). The CDR3 sequence is 13 residues long. CDR3 bases read: TGTGCCAGTACCCTAGACCCTAACACTGAA. The encoded protein is CASTLDPNTE. The full CDR3 reads CASTLDPNTEAFF.

This clone was found a few times. Read sequence stops 3 residues before the CDR3 end, and the germline J gene provides the missing end. The chain links TRBV19 to TRBJ2-1; D perhaps matches TRBD1 (7 bases). This CDR3 is built from 15 residues. V lost 4 bases, J lost 1 base, and 11 bases lay in between. Germline loops: CDR1 LNHDA, CDR2 SQIVND (reference sequence). The CDR3 loop reads CASSTAGGSYNEQFF. CDR3 DNA (partial): TGTGCCAGTAGTACTGCAGGGGGGTCCTACAATGAG.

This clone was counted ten times or more. CDR3 amino acids: CASSDRENTEAFF. The sequenced CDR3 bases are TGTGCCAGCAGTGACAGGGAGAACACTGAA. The genes are TRBV7-9 and TRBJ1-1; 7 nucleotides line up with TRBD1. The read is 3 residues too short to cover the CDR3 end, so that end is filled in from the germline J gene. The germline V gene has CDR1 SEHNR and CDR2 FQNEAQ (reference sequence). CDR3 length: 13 amino acids. V gave up 6 bases and J gave up 1 base; unmatched junction bases: 2.

The sample holds many counts of this clone. The read halts 3 residues ahead of the CDR3 end, with the missing end drawn from the germline J gene. This chain joins TRBV19 and TRBJ2-2; no reliable D call. This CDR3 has 14 residues. Germline-derived CDR1 and CDR2 are LNHDA and SQIVND (reference sequence). The part of the CDR3 DNA that was read is TGTGCCAGTAGTATAGCGGGTGCGACCGTAAGG. Translation gives CASSIAGATVR. The whole CDR3 is CASSIAGATVRLFF.

This clone occurred many times. CDR3 sequence reads: CASSEEAVTYEQYF. The part of the CDR3 DNA that was read is TGTGCCAGCAGTGAAGAGGCAGTTACCTACGAG. The chain uses TRBV6-1 and TRBJ2-7; D remains ambiguous. The observed sequence ends 3 residues before the CDR3 terminus, with the missing tail filled in from the germline J gene. CDR3 length: 14 amino acids. Trimming stripped 1 base from V and 2 bases from J, with 9 bases between. The V gene's germline CDR1 is MNHNS and CDR2 SASEGT.

This clone has ten or more counts. The CDR3 end is not reached by the read, which stops 3 residues before it; the germline J gene fills it in. The rearrangement links TRBV4-2 to TRBJ2-3; D might be TRBD1 (6 bases). CDR1 LGHNA and CDR2 YNFKEQ come from the germline V gene. The CDR3 length is 14 residues. The V end lost 4 bases, the J end lost 4 bases, and 12 bases lay between the germline ends. The CDR3 sequence is CASSPPGEADTQYF. CDR3 bases read: TGTGCCAGCAGCCCTCCAGGGGAAGCAGATACG.

This clone was observed many times. The sequence runs out 3 residues before the end of the CDR3; the remainder is reconstructed from the germline J gene. The rearrangement uses TRBV19 and TRBJ2-4; TRBD1 might be the D (6 bases). CDR1 LNHDA and CDR2 SQIVND come from the germline V gene (reference sequence). Trimming took 3 bases from V and 9 from J, leaving 15 bases between them. The CDR3 has 14 amino acids. The CDR3 region is CASSIPSPRGIQYF. Partial CDR3 DNA: TGTGCCAGTAGTATCCCGAGCCCCAGGGGCATT.

This clone was seen at least ten times. The read ends 3 residues before the CDR3 terminus; that terminus is restored from the germline J gene. The chain couples TRBV7-9 to TRBJ1-4, with 8 positions matching TRBD1. CDR1 and CDR2 from the germline V gene are SEHNR and FQNEAQ (reference sequence). The CDR3 extends over 14 amino acids. With 5 bases clipped from V and 8 bases from J, the junction kept 7 bases outside the gene matches. CDR3 region: CASSLQGEGEKLFF. CDR3 bases read: TGTGCCAGCAGCCTACAGGGGGAAGGAGAAAAA.

At least ten counts were recorded for this clone. The read terminates 3 residues ahead of where the CDR3 ends, so the germline J gene completes it. The genes are TRBV13 and TRBJ2-1; 7 bases align to TRBD2. This CDR3 is 13 amino acids long. Germline-derived CDR1 and CDR2 are PRHDT and FYEKMQ (reference sequence). Trimming took 3 bases from V and 6 from J; bases not matched to a gene: 2. The sequenced CDR3 bases are TGTGCCAGCAGCTTTGGACTAGGCAATGAG. It translates to CASSFGLGNE. The whole CDR3 protein reads CASSFGLGNEQFF.

This clone showed up many times. The read falls 3 residues short of the CDR3 end, and the missing part is taken from the germline J gene. This rearrangement joins TRBV5-4 to TRBJ2-3, with D hard to call. CDR3 length: 14 residues. The V end was cut by 0 bases, the J end by 2 bases, with 7 bases between. CDR1 is SGHNT and CDR2 is YYREEE in the germline V gene (reference sequence). The CDR3 spells CASSLDRTTDTQYF. The DNA read from the CDR3 is TGTGCCAGCAGCTTGGACAGAACCACAGATACG.

On this clone: The germline gene is not matched at one end of the junction; a read error may be the cause. Read sequence stops 3 residues before the CDR3 end, and the germline J gene provides the missing end. The chain recombines TRBV10-3 with TRBJ2-1; D is possibly TRBD1 (6 bases). Looked up from germline, CDR1 is ENHRY and CDR2 is SYGVKD. The CDR3 consists of 17 residues. The CDR3 reads CVISEFRQATPYNEQFF. The covered CDR3 bases are TGTGTCATCAGTGAGTTCCGACAGGCGACCCCCTACAATGAG.

In regard to this clone: The read comes to an end 3 residues before the CDR3 does, leaving the germline J gene to fill in the end. This chain joins TRBV19 and TRBJ2-7; 10 bases match TRBD1. V shed 3 bases, J shed 0 bases, and the junction held 5 bases outside the gene matches. The CDR3 length is 16 residues. Germline loops: CDR1 LNHDA, CDR2 SQIVND (reference sequence). The CDR3 protein is CASSMTGGPYSYEQYF. The part of the CDR3 DNA that was read is TGTGCCAGTAGTATGACAGGGGGCCCGTACTCCTACGAG.

In this sample, this clone turned up many times. The read stops 3 residues short of the end of the CDR3; the missing end is completed from the germline J gene. V usage is TRBV20-1 and J usage is TRBJ1-4; 8 nucleotides line up with TRBD1. This CDR3 is built from 14 residues. V trimming: 0 bases; J trimming: 8 bases; junction bases outside the gene matches: 5. Germline V gives CDR1 DFQATT, CDR2 SNEGSKA (reference sequence). The CDR3 sequence: CSARDRGLGEKLFF. CDR3 bases read: TGCAGTGCTAGAGACAGGGGGCTCGGCGAAAAA.